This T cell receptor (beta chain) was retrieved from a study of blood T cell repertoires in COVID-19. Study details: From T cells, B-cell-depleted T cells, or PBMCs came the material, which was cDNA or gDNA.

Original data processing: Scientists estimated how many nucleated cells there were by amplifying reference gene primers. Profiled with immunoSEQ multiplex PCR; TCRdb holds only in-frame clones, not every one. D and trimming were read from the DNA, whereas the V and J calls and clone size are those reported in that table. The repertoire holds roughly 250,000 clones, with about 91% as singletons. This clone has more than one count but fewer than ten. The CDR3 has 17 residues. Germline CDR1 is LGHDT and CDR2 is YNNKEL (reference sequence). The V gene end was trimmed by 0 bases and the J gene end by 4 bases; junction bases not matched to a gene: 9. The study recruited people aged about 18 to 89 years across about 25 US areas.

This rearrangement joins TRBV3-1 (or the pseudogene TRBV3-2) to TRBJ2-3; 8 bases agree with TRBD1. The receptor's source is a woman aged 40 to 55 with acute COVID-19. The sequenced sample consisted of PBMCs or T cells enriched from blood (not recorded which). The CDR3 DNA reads TGTGCCAGCAGCCAAGATCCTCCTGGACAGGGTGCAGATACGCAGTATTTT. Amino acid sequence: CASSQDPPGQGADTQYF.